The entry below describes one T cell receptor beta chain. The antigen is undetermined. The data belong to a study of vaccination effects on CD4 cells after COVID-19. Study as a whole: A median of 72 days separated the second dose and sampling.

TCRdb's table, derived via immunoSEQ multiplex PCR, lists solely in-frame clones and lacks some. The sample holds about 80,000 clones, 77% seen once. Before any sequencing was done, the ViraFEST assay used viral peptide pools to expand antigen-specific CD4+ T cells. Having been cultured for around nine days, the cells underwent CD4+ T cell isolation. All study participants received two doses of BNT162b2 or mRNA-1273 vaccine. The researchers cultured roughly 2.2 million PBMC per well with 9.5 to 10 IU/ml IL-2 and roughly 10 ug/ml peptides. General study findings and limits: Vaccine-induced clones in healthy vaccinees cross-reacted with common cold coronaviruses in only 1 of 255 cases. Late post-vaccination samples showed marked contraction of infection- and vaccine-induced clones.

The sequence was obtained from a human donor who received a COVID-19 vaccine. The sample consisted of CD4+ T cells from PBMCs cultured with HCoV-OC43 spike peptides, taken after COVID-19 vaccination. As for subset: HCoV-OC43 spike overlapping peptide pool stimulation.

The chain's CDR3 is CASSRDGLNTEAFF. As DNA, the CDR3 is TGTGCCAGTAGTCGGGACGGTTTGAACACTGAAGCTTTCTTT. The chain is built from TRBV19 and TRBJ1-1; D might be TRBD1 (5 bases). Germline V gives CDR1 LNHDA, CDR2 SQIVND (reference sequence). The CDR3 spans 14 residues. The ends were cut back, 5 bases at V and 0 bases at J, with 10 bases in the middle.